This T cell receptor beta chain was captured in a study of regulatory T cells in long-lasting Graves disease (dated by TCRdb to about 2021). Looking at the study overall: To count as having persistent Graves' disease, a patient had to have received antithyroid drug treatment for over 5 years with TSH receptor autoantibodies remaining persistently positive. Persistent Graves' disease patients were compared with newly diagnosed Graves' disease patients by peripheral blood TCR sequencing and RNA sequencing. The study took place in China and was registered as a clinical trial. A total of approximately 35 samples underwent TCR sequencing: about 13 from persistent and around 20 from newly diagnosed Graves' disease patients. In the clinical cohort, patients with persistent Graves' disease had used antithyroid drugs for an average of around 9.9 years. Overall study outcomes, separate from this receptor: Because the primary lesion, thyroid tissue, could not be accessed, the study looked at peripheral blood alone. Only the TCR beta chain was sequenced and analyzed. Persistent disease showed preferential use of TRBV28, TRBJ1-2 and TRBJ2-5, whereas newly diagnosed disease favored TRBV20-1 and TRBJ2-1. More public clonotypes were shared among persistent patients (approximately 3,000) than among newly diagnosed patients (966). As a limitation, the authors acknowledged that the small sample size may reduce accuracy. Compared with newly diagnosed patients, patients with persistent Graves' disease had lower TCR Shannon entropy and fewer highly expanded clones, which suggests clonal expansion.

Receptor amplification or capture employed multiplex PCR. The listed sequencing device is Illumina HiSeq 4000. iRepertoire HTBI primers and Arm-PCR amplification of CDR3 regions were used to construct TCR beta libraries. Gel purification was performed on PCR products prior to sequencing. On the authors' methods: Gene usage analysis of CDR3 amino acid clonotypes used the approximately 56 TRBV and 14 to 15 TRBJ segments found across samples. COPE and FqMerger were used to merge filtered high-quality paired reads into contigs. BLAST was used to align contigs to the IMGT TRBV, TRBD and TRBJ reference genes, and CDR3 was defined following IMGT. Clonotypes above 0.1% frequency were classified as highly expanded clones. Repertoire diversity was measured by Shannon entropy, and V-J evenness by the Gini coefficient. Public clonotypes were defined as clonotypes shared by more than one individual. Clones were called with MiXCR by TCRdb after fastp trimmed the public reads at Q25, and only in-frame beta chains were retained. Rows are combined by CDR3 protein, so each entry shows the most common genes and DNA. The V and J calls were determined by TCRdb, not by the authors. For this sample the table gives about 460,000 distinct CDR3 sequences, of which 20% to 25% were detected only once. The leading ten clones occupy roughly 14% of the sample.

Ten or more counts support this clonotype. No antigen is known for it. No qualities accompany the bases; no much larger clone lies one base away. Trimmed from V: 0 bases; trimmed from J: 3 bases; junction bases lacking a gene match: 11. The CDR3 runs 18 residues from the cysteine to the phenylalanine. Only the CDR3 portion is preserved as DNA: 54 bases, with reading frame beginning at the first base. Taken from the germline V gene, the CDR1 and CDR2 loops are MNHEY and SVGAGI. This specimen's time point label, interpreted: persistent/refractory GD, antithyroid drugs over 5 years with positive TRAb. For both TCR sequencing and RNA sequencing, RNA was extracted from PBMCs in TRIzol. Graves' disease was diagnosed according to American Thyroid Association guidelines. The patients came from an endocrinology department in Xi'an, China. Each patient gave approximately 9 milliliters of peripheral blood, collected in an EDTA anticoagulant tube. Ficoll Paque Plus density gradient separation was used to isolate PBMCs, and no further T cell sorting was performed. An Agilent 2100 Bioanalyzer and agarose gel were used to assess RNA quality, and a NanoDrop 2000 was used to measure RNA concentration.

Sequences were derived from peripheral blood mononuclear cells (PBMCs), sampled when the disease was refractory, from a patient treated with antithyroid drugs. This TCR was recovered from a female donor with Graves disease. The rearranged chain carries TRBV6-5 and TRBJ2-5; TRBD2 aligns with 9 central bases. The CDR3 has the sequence CASSYSRREGPFEETQYF. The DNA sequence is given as TGTGCCAGCAGTTACTCGAGGCGGGAGGGACCTTTTGAAGAGACCCAGTACTTC.